The clone carrying this TCR beta chain has a count of ten or more. Its antigen remains unknown. V was clipped by 2 bases and J by 6 bases, with 21 bases between them. Germline CDR1 is DFQATT and CDR2 is SNEGSKA (reference sequence). CDR3 size: 16 residues. The data belong to a study of CD8 T cells in ankylosing spondylitis. Overall study findings and caveats: Several of the motif variants were reported before in synovial fluid and blood from reactive arthritis. From matched ankylosing spondylitis synovial fluid, disease-linked clones were reportedly recovered at significantly enriched levels. Disease-linked clones proved CD8+ and comparatively uncommon in peripheral blood.

MiXCR was run by TCRdb on the 5' RACE reads, yielding one entry per CDR3 protein. The sample gives under 300,000 distinct CDR3 sequences, roughly 10% of which show up once; under 7% is in the top ten. This sequence was found in a male donor with ankylosing spondylitis or in good health (not recorded which). This rearrangement joins TRBV20-1 to TRBJ2-3; D gene unclear. What was sequenced was blood, either unsorted or a sorted T cell fraction (not recorded which). The CDR3 region has the DNA TGCAGTGCTAGACCTATCGGACCTCTACGGTCGGATACGCAGTATTTT. Translated: CSARPIGPLRSDTQYF.